This T cell receptor beta chain was sequenced during a study of beta chain features in type 1 diabetes. The germline V gene has CDR1 DFQATT and CDR2 SNEGSKA (reference sequence). This CDR3 is 11 amino acids long. V was shortened by 8 bases and J by 1 base, with 8 bases between the two germline ends. A remark on this clone: The antigen remains undetermined.

Study-level points and caveats: Researchers reported that naive, central memory and Treg TCRB repertoires appeared more similar in patients than in healthy donors. People with Type 1 diabetes carried modestly yet significantly shorter TCRB CDR3s in all four CD4+ subsets.

Expressed TCRB transcripts were sequenced because the entire RNA isolate underwent reverse transcription. The method was immunoSEQ multiplex PCR; TCRdb's version includes in-frame clones alone and lacks a portion of them. The sample has hundreds of thousands of clones; around 15% are singletons. Sequencing was carried out using naive CD4+ T cells from blood. This chain uses TRBV20-1 with TRBJ1-2; no clear D gene. The clonotype originates from a man in his late teens or twenties in good health. In DNA form, the CDR3 reads TGCAGTCCACTCTATAACTATGGCTACACCTTC. Translation gives CSPLYNYGYTF.